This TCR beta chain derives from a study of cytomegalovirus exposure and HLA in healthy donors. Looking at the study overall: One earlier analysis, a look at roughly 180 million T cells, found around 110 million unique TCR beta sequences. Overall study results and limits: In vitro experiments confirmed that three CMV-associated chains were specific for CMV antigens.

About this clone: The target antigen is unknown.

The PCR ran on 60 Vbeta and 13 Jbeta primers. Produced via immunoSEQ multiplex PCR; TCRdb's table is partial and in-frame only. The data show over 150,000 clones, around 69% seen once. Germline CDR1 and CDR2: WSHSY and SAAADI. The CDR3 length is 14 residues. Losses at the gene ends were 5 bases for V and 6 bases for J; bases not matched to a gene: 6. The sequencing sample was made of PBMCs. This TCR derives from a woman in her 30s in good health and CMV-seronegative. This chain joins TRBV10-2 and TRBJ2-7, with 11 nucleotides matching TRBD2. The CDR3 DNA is TGCGCCAGCAGTCTACTAGCGGGAGTGGGCGAGCAGTACTTC. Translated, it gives CASSLLAGVGEQYF.